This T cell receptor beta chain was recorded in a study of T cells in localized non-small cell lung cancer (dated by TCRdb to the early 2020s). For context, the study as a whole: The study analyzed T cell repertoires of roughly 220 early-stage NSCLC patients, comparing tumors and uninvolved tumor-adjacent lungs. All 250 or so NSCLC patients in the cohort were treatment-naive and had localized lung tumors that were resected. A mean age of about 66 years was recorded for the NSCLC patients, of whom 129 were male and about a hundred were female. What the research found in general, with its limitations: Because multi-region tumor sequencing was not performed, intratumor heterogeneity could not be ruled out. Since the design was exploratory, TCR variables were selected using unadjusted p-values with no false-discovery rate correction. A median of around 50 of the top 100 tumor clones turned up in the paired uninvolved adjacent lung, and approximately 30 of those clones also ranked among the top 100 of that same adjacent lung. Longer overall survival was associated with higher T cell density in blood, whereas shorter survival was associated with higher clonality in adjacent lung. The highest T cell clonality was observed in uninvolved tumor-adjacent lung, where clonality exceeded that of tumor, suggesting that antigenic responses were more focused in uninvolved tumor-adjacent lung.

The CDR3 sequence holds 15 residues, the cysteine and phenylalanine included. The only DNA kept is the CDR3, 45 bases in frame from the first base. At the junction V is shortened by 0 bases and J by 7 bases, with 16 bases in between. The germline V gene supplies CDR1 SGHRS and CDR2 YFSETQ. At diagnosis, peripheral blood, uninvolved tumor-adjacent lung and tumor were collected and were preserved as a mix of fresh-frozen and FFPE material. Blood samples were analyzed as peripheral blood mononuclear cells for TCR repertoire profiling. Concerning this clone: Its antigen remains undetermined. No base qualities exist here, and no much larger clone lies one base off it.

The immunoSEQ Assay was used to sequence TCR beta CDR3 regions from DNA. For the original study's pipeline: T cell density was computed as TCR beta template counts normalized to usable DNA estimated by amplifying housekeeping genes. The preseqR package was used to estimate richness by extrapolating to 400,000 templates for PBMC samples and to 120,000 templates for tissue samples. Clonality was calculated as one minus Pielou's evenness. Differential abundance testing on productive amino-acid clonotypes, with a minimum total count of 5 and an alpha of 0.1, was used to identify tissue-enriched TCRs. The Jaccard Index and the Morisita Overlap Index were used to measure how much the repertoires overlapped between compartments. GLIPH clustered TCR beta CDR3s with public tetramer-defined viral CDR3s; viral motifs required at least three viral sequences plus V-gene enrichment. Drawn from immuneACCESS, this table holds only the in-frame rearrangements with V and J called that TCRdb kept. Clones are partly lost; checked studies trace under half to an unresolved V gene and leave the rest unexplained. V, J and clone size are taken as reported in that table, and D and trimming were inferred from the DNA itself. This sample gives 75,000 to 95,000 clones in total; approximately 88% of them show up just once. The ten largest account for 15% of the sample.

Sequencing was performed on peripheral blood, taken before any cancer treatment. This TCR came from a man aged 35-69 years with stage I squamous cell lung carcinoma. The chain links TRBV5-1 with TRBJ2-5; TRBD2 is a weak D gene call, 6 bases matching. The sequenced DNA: TGCGCCAGCAGCTTGGTGGAGGGCTGGTTGGGGACCCAGTACTTC. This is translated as CASSLVEGWLGTQYF.